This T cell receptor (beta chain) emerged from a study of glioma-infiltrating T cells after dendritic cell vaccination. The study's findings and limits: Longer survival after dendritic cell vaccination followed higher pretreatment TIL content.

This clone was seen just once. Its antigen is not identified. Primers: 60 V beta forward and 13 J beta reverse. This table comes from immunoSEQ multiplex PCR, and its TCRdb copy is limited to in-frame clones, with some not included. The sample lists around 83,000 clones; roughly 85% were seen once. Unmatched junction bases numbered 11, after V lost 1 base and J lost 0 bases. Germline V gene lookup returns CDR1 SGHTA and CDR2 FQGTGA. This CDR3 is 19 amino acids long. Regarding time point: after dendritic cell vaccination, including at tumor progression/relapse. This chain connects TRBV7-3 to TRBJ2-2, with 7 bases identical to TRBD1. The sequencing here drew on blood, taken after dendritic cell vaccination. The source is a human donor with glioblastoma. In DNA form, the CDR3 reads TGTGCCAGCAGCTTAAGAAAGAAGGGACAGCTACCGAACACCGGGGAGCTGTTTTTT. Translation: CASSLRKKGQLPNTGELFF.